The rows below give T cell receptor beta chains drawn from one sample of a study of blood T cell repertoires in COVID-19. The repertoire was sequenced with immunoSEQ multiplex PCR; TCRdb's copy has only in-frame clones and lacks some. Of fewer than 250,000 clones listed, about 85% are singletons. Sequenced sample: peripheral blood. The receptors shown here come from a woman over 75 with COVID-19, enrolled during active disease. Each CDR3 is given with its conserved first and last residue. Each record gives: D gene, J gene, clone size, V gene, CDR3 protein, CDR3 DNA. The D gene is left open where the match is weak. A clone size is listed for some rows: how often the clone was seen (once, few, many), or a class if it is expanded.

d_gene: -
j_gene: TRBJ2-7
abundance: -
v_gene: TRBV20-1
CDR3aa: CSARIKNEQYF
CDR3nt: TGCAGTGCTAGAATTAAAAACGAGCAGTACTTC

d_gene: TRBD2
j_gene: TRBJ2-5
abundance: -
v_gene: TRBV2
CDR3aa: CASSGIAGAGETQYF
CDR3nt: TGTGCCAGCAGTGGCATAGCGGGGGCGGGAGAGACCCAGTACTTC

d_gene: -
j_gene: TRBJ1-6
abundance: -
v_gene: TRBV10-1
CDR3aa: CASQGFYNSPLHF
CDR3nt: TGCGCCAGCCAGGGGTTCTATAATTCACCCCTCCACTTT

d_gene: -
j_gene: TRBJ2-7
abundance: -
v_gene: TRBV7-8
CDR3aa: CASSLQTYEQYF
CDR3nt: TGTGCCAGCAGCCTTCAGACCTACGAGCAGTACTTC

d_gene: TRBD1
j_gene: TRBJ2-6
abundance: -
v_gene: TRBV18
CDR3aa: CASSPQTGGESGANVLTF
CDR3nt: TGTGCCAGCTCACCACAGACAGGGGGCGAATCTGGGGCCAACGTCCTGACTTTC

d_gene: TRBD2
j_gene: TRBJ2-3
abundance: -
v_gene: TRBV18
CDR3aa: CASSLLSGSLDTQYF
CDR3nt: TGTGCCAGCTCACTTTTGAGCGGGAGTTTAGATACGCAGTATTTT

d_gene: TRBD1
j_gene: TRBJ1-6
abundance: -
v_gene: TRBV30
CDR3aa: CACTGEFGSPLHF
CDR3nt: TGTGCCTGTACAGGGGAATTCGGTTCACCCCTCCACTTT

d_gene: -
j_gene: TRBJ1-1
abundance: -
v_gene: TRBV7-9
CDR3aa: CASSLGGVAFF
CDR3nt: TGTGCCAGCAGCTTAGGTGGAGTGGCTTTCTTT

d_gene: TRBD1
j_gene: TRBJ1-5
abundance: -
v_gene: TRBV19
CDR3aa: CATIQGAGNQPQHF
CDR3nt: TGTGCCACTATCCAGGGGGCGGGAAATCAGCCCCAGCATTTT

d_gene: -
j_gene: TRBJ2-3
abundance: few
v_gene: TRBV10-2
CDR3aa: CASSPLVLGTDTQYF
CDR3nt: TGCGCCAGCAGCCCGCTAGTGTTGGGCACAGATACGCAGTATTTT

d_gene: -
j_gene: TRBJ1-2
abundance: -
v_gene: TRBV12-3/TRBV12-4
CDR3aa: CASSRGQLYGYTF
CDR3nt: TGTGCCAGCAGTCGCGGACAGCTCTATGGCTACACCTTC

d_gene: TRBD1
j_gene: TRBJ1-2
abundance: few
v_gene: TRBV28
CDR3aa: CASRSGTGAPVGGYTF
CDR3nt: TGTGCCAGCCGGAGCGGGACAGGGGCCCCAGTAGGTGGCTACACCTTC

d_gene: -
j_gene: TRBJ2-3
abundance: -
v_gene: TRBV11-2
CDR3aa: CASSLDRGGTDTQYF
CDR3nt: TGTGCCAGCAGCTTAGACAGGGGTGGCACAGATACGCAGTATTTT

d_gene: -
j_gene: TRBJ2-2
abundance: few
v_gene: TRBV12-3/TRBV12-4
CDR3aa: CASITTGELFF
CDR3nt: TGTGCCAGCATCACAACCGGGGAGCTGTTTTTT

d_gene: -
j_gene: TRBJ1-5
abundance: -
v_gene: TRBV19
CDR3aa: CASTRTVPGPQHF
CDR3nt: TGTGCCAGTACCAGGACAGTTCCGGGGCCCCAGCATTTT

d_gene: -
j_gene: TRBJ2-1
abundance: -
v_gene: TRBV6-5
CDR3aa: CASSYSNEQFF
CDR3nt: TGTGCCAGCAGTTATAGCAATGAGCAGTTCTTC

d_gene: TRBD2
j_gene: TRBJ2-7
abundance: -
v_gene: TRBV5-1
CDR3aa: CASSLIAGAAYEQYF
CDR3nt: TGCGCCAGCAGCTTGATAGCGGGGGCCGCCTACGAGCAGTACTTC

d_gene: -
j_gene: TRBJ2-1
abundance: -
v_gene: TRBV3-1/TRBV3-2
CDR3aa: CASSQDPAVGAREQFF
CDR3nt: TGTGCCAGCAGCCAAGACCCGGCCGTGGGGGCGAGAGAGCAGTTCTTC

d_gene: TRBD1
j_gene: TRBJ2-5
abundance: -
v_gene: TRBV28
CDR3aa: CASSLGQGTQETQYF
CDR3nt: TGTGCCAGCAGTTTGGGACAGGGGACCCAAGAGACCCAGTACTTC

d_gene: TRBD2
j_gene: TRBJ2-4
abundance: -
v_gene: TRBV18
CDR3aa: CASSSPDMRGGPNIQYF
CDR3nt: TGTGCCAGCTCATCCCCGGATATGCGGGGGGGGCCAAACATTCAGTACTTC

d_gene: -
j_gene: TRBJ2-1
abundance: -
v_gene: TRBV4-2
CDR3aa: CASSQDAGGINEQFF
CDR3nt: TGTGCCAGCAGCCAAGATGCCGGGGGAATAAATGAGCAGTTCTTC

d_gene: -
j_gene: TRBJ1-5
abundance: -
v_gene: TRBV4-1
CDR3aa: CASSQESGVNQPQHF
CDR3nt: TGCGCCAGCAGCCAAGAGTCGGGGGTCAATCAGCCCCAGCATTTT

d_gene: TRBD1
j_gene: TRBJ1-5
abundance: -
v_gene: TRBV7-8
CDR3aa: CASSLVGQDNQPQHF
CDR3nt: TGTGCCAGCAGCTTAGTAGGACAGGACAATCAGCCCCAGCATTTT

d_gene: TRBD1
j_gene: TRBJ2-2
abundance: -
v_gene: TRBV5-4
CDR3aa: CASSLGGGRGSGELFF
CDR3nt: TGTGCCAGCAGCTTGGGAGGGGGCCGGGGAAGCGGGGAGCTGTTTTTT

d_gene: TRBD1
j_gene: TRBJ1-2
abundance: -
v_gene: TRBV7-8
CDR3aa: CASSQTGYGYTF
CDR3nt: TGTGCCAGCAGCCAGACAGGGTATGGCTACACCTTC

d_gene: -
j_gene: TRBJ2-1
abundance: -
v_gene: TRBV7-9
CDR3aa: CASSLVLNEQFF
CDR3nt: TGTGCCAGCAGCTTAGTCCTTAATGAGCAGTTCTTC

d_gene: -
j_gene: TRBJ2-3
abundance: -
v_gene: TRBV12-3/TRBV12-4
CDR3aa: CASSLGLTDTQYF
CDR3nt: TGTGCCAGCAGTTTAGGGCTCACAGATACGCAGTATTTT

d_gene: TRBD1
j_gene: TRBJ1-1
abundance: -
v_gene: TRBV5-6
CDR3aa: CASSRRQGSLVTEAFF
CDR3nt: TGTGCCAGCAGCCGACGACAGGGTTCGCTCGTCACTGAAGCTTTCTTT

d_gene: -
j_gene: TRBJ2-5
abundance: -
v_gene: TRBV29-1
CDR3aa: CSGTGGRETQYF
CDR3nt: TGCAGCGGAACAGGCGGTCGGGAGACCCAGTACTTC

d_gene: TRBD1
j_gene: TRBJ1-2
abundance: -
v_gene: TRBV5-1
CDR3aa: CASSLGQGAVFGYTF
CDR3nt: TGCGCCAGCAGCTTGGGACAGGGGGCGGTCTTTGGCTACACCTTC

d_gene: -
j_gene: TRBJ1-2
abundance: -
v_gene: TRBV11-3
CDR3aa: CASSPTPPGPFNYGYTF
CDR3nt: TGTGCCAGCAGCCCGACCCCCCCAGGGCCCTTTAACTATGGCTACACCTTC

d_gene: -
j_gene: TRBJ2-6
abundance: -
v_gene: TRBV18
CDR3aa: CASSPLPDSPSGANVLTF
CDR3nt: TGTGCCAGCTCCCCCCTCCCCGACAGCCCCTCTGGGGCCAACGTCCTGACTTTC

d_gene: TRBD1
j_gene: TRBJ1-5
abundance: few
v_gene: TRBV6-2/TRBV6-3
CDR3aa: CASSYHITGGQNQPQHF
CDR3nt: TGTGCCAGCAGTTACCACATTACAGGGGGGCAAAATCAGCCCCAGCATTTT

d_gene: TRBD2
j_gene: TRBJ2-3
abundance: -
v_gene: TRBV3-1/TRBV3-2
CDR3aa: CASSPLLAGGGLPSTDTQYF
CDR3nt: TGTGCCAGCAGCCCCCTCTTAGCCGGGGGGGGACTACCATCCACAGATACGCAGTATTTT

d_gene: -
j_gene: TRBJ2-5
abundance: -
v_gene: TRBV5-1
CDR3aa: CASSIDPGEQETQYF
CDR3nt: TGCGCCAGCAGTATCGACCCGGGAGAACAAGAGACCCAGTACTTC

d_gene: TRBD1
j_gene: TRBJ2-3
abundance: -
v_gene: TRBV7-6
CDR3aa: CASSPPPTGGVGGRRDTQYF
CDR3nt: TGTGCCAGCAGCCCACCACCGACAGGGGGCGTGGGGGGGCGTCGTGATACGCAGTATTTT

d_gene: -
j_gene: TRBJ1-3
abundance: -
v_gene: TRBV25-1
CDR3aa: CASSETGSGNTIYF
CDR3nt: TGTGCCAGCAGTGAAACGGGCTCTGGAAACACCATATATTTT

d_gene: -
j_gene: TRBJ2-5
abundance: -
v_gene: TRBV24-1
CDR3aa: CATSDHLRGAQETQYF
CDR3nt: TGTGCCACCAGTGACCACCTCAGGGGGGCTCAAGAGACCCAGTACTTC

d_gene: -
j_gene: TRBJ2-7
abundance: -
v_gene: TRBV28
CDR3aa: CASSLAYEQYF
CDR3nt: TGTGCCAGCAGCCTAGCCTACGAGCAGTACTTC

d_gene: -
j_gene: TRBJ1-1
abundance: -
v_gene: TRBV29-1
CDR3aa: CSVPGLMNTEAFF
CDR3nt: TGCAGCGTCCCGGGACTCATGAACACTGAAGCTTTCTTT

d_gene: TRBD1
j_gene: TRBJ1-2
abundance: -
v_gene: TRBV7-9
CDR3aa: CASSPGTGYYGYTF
CDR3nt: TGTGCCAGCAGCCCCGGGACAGGGTACTATGGCTACACCTTC

d_gene: -
j_gene: TRBJ2-6
abundance: -
v_gene: TRBV21-1
CDR3aa: CAATGNPSGANVLTF
CDR3nt: TGTGCCGCTACAGGGAACCCCTCTGGGGCCAACGTCCTGACTTTC

d_gene: TRBD1
j_gene: TRBJ1-2
abundance: -
v_gene: TRBV5-3
CDR3aa: CARSYHPQGPWYGYTF
CDR3nt: TGTGCCAGAAGCTACCACCCACAGGGGCCATGGTATGGCTACACCTTC

d_gene: -
j_gene: TRBJ1-4
abundance: -
v_gene: TRBV7-2
CDR3aa: CASSLGAGLGEKLFF
CDR3nt: TGTGCCAGCAGCTTAGGGGCAGGGTTAGGCGAAAAACTGTTTTTT

d_gene: TRBD1
j_gene: TRBJ1-1
abundance: once
v_gene: TRBV6-5
CDR3aa: CASTGTGNTEAFF
CDR3nt: TGTGCCAGCACCGGGACAGGGAACACTGAAGCTTTCTTT

d_gene: -
j_gene: TRBJ2-1
abundance: -
v_gene: TRBV4-1
CDR3aa: CASSRPGLDNEQFF
CDR3nt: TGCGCCAGCAGCCGGCCGGGACTGGACAATGAGCAGTTCTTC

d_gene: -
j_gene: TRBJ1-1
abundance: -
v_gene: TRBV19
CDR3aa: CASSSTGSPEAFF
CDR3nt: TGTGCCAGTAGTAGCACAGGGAGCCCTGAAGCTTTCTTT

d_gene: -
j_gene: TRBJ2-7
abundance: once
v_gene: TRBV18
CDR3aa: CASSTTVYEQYF
CDR3nt: TGTGCCAGCTCAACTACGGTTTACGAGCAGTACTTC

d_gene: -
j_gene: TRBJ1-3
abundance: -
v_gene: TRBV11-2
CDR3aa: CASSFGGNTIYF
CDR3nt: TGTGCCAGCAGCTTTGGCGGAAACACCATATATTTT